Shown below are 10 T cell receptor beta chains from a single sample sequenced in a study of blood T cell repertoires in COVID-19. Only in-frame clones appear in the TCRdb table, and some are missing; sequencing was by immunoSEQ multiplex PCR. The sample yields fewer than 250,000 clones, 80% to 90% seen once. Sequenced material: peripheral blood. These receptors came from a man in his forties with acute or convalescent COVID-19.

The DNA for the CDR3 is TGTGCCAGCAGCTTAGGACTCGGTAATGAGCAGTTCTTC. Protein sequence: CASSLGLGNEQFF. The rearrangement links TRBV7-9 to TRBJ2-1; no firm D call. The CDR3 runs to 13 residues. Germline V gives CDR1 SEHNR, CDR2 FQNEAQ (reference sequence). The V gene lost 1 base and the J gene lost 7 bases, with 8 bases spanning the gap.

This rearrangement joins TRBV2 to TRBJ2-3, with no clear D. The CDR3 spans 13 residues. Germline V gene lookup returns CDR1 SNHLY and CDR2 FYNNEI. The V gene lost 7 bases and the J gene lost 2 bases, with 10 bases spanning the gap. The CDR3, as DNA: TGTGCCAGCAAAGTGGAGACCACAGATACGCAGTATTTT. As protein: CASKVETTDTQYF.

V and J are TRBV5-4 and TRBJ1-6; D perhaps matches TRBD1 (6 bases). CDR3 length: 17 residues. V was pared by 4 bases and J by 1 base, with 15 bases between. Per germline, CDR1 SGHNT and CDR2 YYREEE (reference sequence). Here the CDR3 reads CASSPPGGLSYNSPLHF. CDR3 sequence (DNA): TGTGCCAGCAGCCCCCCCGGGGGGCTTTCCTATAATTCACCCCTCCACTTT.

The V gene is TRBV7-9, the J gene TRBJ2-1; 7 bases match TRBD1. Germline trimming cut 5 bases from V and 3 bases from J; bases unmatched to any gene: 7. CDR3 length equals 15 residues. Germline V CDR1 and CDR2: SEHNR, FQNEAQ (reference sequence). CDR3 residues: CASSTRDRGYNEQFF. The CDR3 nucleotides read TGTGCCAGCAGCACCCGGGACAGAGGCTACAATGAGCAGTTCTTC.

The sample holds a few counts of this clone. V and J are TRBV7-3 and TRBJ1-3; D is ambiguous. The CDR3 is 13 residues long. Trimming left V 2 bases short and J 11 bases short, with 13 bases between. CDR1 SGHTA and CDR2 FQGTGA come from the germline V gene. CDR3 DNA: TGTGCCAGCAGCTTATCCGCAGTGGGCCCCATATATTTT. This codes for CASSLSAVGPIYF.

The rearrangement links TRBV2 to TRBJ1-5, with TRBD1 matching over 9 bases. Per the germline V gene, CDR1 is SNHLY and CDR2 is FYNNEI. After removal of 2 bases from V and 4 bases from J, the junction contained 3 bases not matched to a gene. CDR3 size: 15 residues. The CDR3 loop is CASSELGTGNQPQHF. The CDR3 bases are TGTGCCAGCAGTGAATTGGGGACAGGGAATCAGCCCCAGCATTTT.

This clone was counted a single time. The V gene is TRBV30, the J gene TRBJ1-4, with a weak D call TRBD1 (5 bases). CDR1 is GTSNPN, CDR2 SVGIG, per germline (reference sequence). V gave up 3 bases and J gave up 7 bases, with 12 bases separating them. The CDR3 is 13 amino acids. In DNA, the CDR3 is TGTGCCTGGAGCCAGGTGGGGGGTGAAAAACTGTTTTTT. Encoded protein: CAWSQVGGEKLFF.

For the CDR3, the DNA is TGTGCCAGCAGTTTTTCGCAGATGAACACTGAAGCTTTCTTT. As protein: CASSFSQMNTEAFF. V usage is TRBV27 and J usage is TRBJ1-1; D gene uncertain. This CDR3 is 14 amino acids long. Looked up from germline, CDR1 is MNHEY and CDR2 is SMNVEV (reference sequence). V was pared by 3 bases and J by 0 bases, with 8 bases between.

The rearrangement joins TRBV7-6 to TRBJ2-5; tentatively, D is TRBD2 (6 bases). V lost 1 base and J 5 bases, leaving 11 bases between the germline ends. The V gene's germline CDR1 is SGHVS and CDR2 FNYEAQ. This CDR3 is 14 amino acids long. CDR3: CASSLGPRGETQYF. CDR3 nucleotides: TGTGCCAGCAGCTTAGGCCCTCGGGGGGAGACCCAGTACTTC.

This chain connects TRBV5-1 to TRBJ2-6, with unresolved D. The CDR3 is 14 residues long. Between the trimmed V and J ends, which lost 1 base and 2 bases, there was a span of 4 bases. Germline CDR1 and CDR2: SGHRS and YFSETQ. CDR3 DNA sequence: TGCGCCAGCAGCTTGTCAACTGGGGCCAACGTCCTGACTTTC. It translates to CASSLSTGANVLTF.